The source of this T cell receptor beta chain is a study of control samples from healthy donors and cancer patients. The V gene end was trimmed by 2 bases and the J gene end by 4 bases; junction bases not matched to a gene: 2. Germline V gene sequence: CDR1 KGHSH, CDR2 LQKENI. The CDR3 spans 15 residues. Using immunoSEQ multiplex PCR, the repertoire was profiled, and TCRdb retains in-frame clones only, with some absent. The data contain 170,000 or so clones, 94% of them singletons. The origin of this receptor is a woman under 30 in good health. The gene calls are TRBV18 and TRBJ1-3; the match to TRBD1 covers 10 bases. Sequenced input: blood. The CDR3 loop is CASSPGTGDGNTIYF. The CDR3 DNA is TGTGCCAGCTCACCAGGGACAGGGGACGGAAACACCATATATTTT. Full variable domain (missing parts from reference TRBV18 and TRBJ1-3): NAGVMQNPRHLVRRRGQEARLRCSPMKGHSHVYWYRQLPEEGLKFMVYLQKENIIDESGMPKERFSAEFPKEGPSILRIQQVVRGDSAAYFCASSPGTGDGNTIYFGEGSWLTVV.